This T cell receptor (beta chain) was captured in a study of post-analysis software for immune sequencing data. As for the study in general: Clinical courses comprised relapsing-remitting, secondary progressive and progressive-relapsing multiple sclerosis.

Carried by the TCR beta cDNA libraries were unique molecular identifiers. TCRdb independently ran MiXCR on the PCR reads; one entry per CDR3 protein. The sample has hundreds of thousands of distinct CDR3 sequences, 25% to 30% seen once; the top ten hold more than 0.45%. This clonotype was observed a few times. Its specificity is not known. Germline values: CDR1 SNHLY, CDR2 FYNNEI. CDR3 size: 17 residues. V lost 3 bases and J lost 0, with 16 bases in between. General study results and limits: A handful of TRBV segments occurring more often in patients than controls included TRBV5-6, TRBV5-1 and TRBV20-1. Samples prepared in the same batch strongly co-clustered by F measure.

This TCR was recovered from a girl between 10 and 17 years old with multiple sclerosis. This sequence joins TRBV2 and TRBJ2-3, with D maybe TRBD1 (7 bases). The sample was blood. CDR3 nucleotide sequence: TGTGCCAGCAGTGACCTGGAGGGGACAGCAAGCACAGATACGCAGTATTTT. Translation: CASSDLEGTASTDTQYF.